Below, 11 T cell receptor beta chains from the same sample are listed, as sequenced in a study of T cell clonotyping in hematopoietic cell transplantation. Sequenced by immunoSEQ multiplex PCR; TCRdb stores in-frame clones only, minus some. The sample lists nearly 9,500 clones; about 97% were seen once. The sample in question was peripheral blood mononuclear cells, obtained 100 days after allogeneic stem cell transplant. The receptor set was obtained from a male patient aged 60-70 years who had an allogeneic stem cell transplant from a related donor, so the T cells may come from the graft donor. Some clones in this sample may be carry-over from other donors' samples.

The V call is TRBV19, the J call TRBJ1-5; maybe TRBD1 (5 bases). V shed 4 bases and J shed 2 bases, with 15 bases lying between them. Germline V lookup: CDR1 LNHDA, CDR2 SQIVND (reference sequence). This CDR3 comprises 16 residues. The CDR3 protein is CASSRGDGGGNQPQHF. Written as DNA, the CDR3 is TGTGCCAGTAGTAGAGGGGACGGCGGTGGCAATCAGCCCCAGCATTTT.

With regard to this clone: A junction boundary mismatches the germline segment, possibly from a read error. The chain has TRBV6-1 and TRBJ1-5; D remains ambiguous. CDR1 and CDR2 (germline): MNHNS, SASEGT. This CDR3 is 13 amino acids long. The CDR3 protein is CASTGSRNQPQHF. The CDR3 nucleotides are TGTGCTAGCACGGGGAGCCGCAATCAGCCCCAGCATTTT.

The chain recombines TRBV10-3 with TRBJ2-7; TRBD1 aligns across 7 bases. This CDR3 is built from 13 residues. The V and J ends lost 8 bases and 3 bases, in that order; junction bases with no gene match: 7. CDR1 is ENHRY, CDR2 SYGVKD, per germline. The CDR3 nucleotides read TGTGCCATCGGGCTGGGACAGAACTACGAGCAGTACTTC. This translates into CAIGLGQNYEQYF.

The chain links TRBV28 to TRBJ1-2, with a possible D match to TRBD1 (6 bases). Trimming left V 9 bases short and J 5 bases short, with 16 bases between. The CDR3 consists of 13 residues. Germline V gives CDR1 MDHEN, CDR2 SYDVKM. CDR3 sequence (DNA): TGTGCCAGTCGGGACACCGGGGGATATGGCTACACCTTC. Its translation: CASRDTGGYGYTF.

This clone was detected only once. The chain joins TRBV6-1 to TRBJ2-1; 9 bases are shared with TRBD2. The V gene end was trimmed by 7 bases and the J gene end by 3 bases; junction bases not matched to a gene: 7. Germline CDR1 MNHNS, CDR2 SASEGT. This CDR3 spans 15 amino acids. The CDR3 nucleotides are TGTGCCAGCAAACTACGCGGGGGGGTCTACAATGAGCAGTTCTTC. It codes for CASKLRGGVYNEQFF.

This sequence joins TRBV7-3 and TRBJ1-2; D may be TRBD1 (5 bases). The germline V and J ends were trimmed by 3 bases and 8 bases, with 13 bases remaining between them. The germline V gene encodes CDR1 SGHTA and CDR2 FQGTGA. This CDR3 contains 13 residues. CDR3 bases: TGTGCCAGCAGCTTCAACGGGGGTCGAGGCTACACCTTC. Its translation is CASSFNGGRGYTF.

CDR3 in amino acids: CASSLGRRGEKLFF. CDR3 coding DNA: TGTGCCAGCAGTTTGGGGCGCCGGGGTGAAAAACTGTTTTTT. The chain joins TRBV27 to TRBJ1-4; D possibly corresponds to TRBD1 (5 bases). Trimming pared 3 bases from V and 7 bases from J, leaving 12 bases between. CDR1 is MNHEY and CDR2 is SMNVEV in the germline V gene (reference sequence). This CDR3 has 14 amino acids.

This clone was counted once. The chain links TRBV2 to TRBJ2-2; D not resolved. Looked up from germline, CDR1 is SNHLY and CDR2 is FYNNEI. CDR3 length equals 16 residues. Deletions cut 6 bases from V and 4 bases from J, with 18 bases between. CDR3 DNA: TGTGCCAGCAGCCGGACCGCGCTTGTGGGCACCGGGGAGCTGTTTTTT. Translation gives CASSRTALVGTGELFF. Supplemented by reference TRBV2 and TRBJ2-2, the full variable domain reads EPEVTQTPSHQVTQMGQEVILRCVPISNHLYFYWYRQILGQKVEFLVSFYNNEISEKSEIFDDQFSVERPDGSNFTLKIRSTKLEDSAMYFCASSRTALVGTGELFFGEGSRLTVL.

This chain links TRBV7-2 with TRBJ1-4; D is unresolved. Trimming took 1 base from V and 0 from J, leaving 9 bases between them. Germline V CDR1 and CDR2: SGHTA, FQGNSA. The CDR3 spans 16 residues. CDR3 sequence: CASSLDGGSTNEKLFF. CDR3 coding DNA: TGTGCCAGCAGCTTAGATGGCGGATCAACTAATGAAAAACTGTTTTTT.

This CDR3 is CASSYSHRVHYEQYF. The CDR3 DNA sequence: TGTGCCAGCAGTTACTCGCACAGAGTACACTACGAGCAGTACTTC. J is TRBJ2-7 and V is TRBV6-5; D ambiguous. The CDR3 loop spans 15 amino acids. The germline gives CDR1 MNHEY, CDR2 SVGAGI. V dropped 0 bases and J dropped 3 bases, with 12 bases sitting between them.

This chain uses TRBV18 with TRBJ2-3, with D unresolved. V was trimmed by 3 bases and J by 0 bases, leaving 10 bases between them. In germline, CDR1 is KGHSH, CDR2 LQKENI. This CDR3 spans 15 amino acids. The CDR3 reads CASSPGIGSTDTQYF. The CDR3 DNA reads TGTGCCAGCTCACCCGGTATAGGGAGCACAGATACGCAGTATTTT.